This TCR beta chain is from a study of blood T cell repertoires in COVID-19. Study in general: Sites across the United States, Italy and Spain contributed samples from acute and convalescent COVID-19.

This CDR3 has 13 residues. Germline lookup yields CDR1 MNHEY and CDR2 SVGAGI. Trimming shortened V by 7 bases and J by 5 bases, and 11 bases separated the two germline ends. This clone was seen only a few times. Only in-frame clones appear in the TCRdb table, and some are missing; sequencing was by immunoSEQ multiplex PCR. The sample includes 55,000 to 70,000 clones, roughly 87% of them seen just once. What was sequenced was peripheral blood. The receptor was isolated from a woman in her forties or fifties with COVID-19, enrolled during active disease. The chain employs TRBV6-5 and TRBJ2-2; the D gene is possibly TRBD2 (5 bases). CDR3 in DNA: TGTGCCAGCAAGAGGGCGGAGACCGGGGAGCTGTTTTTT. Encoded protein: CASKRAETGELFF.